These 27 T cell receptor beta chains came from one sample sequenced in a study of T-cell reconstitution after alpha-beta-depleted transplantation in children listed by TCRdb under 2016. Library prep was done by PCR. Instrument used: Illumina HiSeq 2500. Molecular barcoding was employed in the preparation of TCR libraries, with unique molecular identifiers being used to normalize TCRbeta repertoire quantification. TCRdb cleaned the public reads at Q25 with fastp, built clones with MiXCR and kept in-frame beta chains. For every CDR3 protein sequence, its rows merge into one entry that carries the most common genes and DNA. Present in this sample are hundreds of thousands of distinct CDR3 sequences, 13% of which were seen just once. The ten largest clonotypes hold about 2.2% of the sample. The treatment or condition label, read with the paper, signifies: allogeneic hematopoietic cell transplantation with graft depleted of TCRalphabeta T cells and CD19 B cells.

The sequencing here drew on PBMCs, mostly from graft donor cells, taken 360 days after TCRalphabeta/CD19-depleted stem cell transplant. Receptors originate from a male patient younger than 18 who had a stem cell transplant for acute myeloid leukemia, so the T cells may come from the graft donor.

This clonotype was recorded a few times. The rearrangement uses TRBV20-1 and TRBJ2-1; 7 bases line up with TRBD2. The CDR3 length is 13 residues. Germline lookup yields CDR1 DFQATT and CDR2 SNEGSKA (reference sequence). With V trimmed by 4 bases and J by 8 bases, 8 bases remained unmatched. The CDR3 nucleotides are TGCAGTGCTACACTAGCGTCCAGCTATGAGCAGTTCTTC. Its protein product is CSATLASSYEQFF.

The CDR3 DNA reads TGCAGCGCACTTTCAGGGGGAGTGACCCAGTACTTC. Its translation: CSALSGGVTQYF. The chain employs TRBV29-1 and TRBJ2-5; TRBD1 aligns across 7 bases. With 7 bases clipped from V and 7 bases from J, the junction kept 9 bases outside the gene matches. CDR1 and CDR2 (germline): SQVTM, ANQGSEA. The CDR3 runs to 12 residues. The variable domain in full, completed from reference TRBV29-1 and TRBJ2-5, reads SAVISQKPSRDICQRGTSLTIQCQVDSQVTMMFWYRQQPGQSLTLIATANQGSEATYESGFVIDKFPISRPNLTFSTLTVSNMSPEDSSIYLCSALSGGVTQYFGPGTRLLVL.

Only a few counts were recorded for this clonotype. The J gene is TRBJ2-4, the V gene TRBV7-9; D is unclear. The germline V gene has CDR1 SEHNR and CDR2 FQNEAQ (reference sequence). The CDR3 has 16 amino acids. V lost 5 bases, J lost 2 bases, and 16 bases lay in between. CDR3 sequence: CASSPTPSTSKNIQYF. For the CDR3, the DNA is TGTGCCAGCAGCCCAACCCCGTCAACGTCCAAAAACATTCAGTACTTC.

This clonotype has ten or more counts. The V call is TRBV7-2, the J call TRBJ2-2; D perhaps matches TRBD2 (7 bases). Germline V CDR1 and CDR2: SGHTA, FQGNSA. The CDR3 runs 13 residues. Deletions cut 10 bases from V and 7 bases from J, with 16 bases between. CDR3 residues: CAILGGASGELFF. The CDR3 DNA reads TGTGCCATCCTGGGGGGGGCCAGCGGGGAGCTGTTTTTT. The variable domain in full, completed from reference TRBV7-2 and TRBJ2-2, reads GAGVSQSPSNKVTEKGKDVELRCDPISGHTALYWYRQSLGQGLEFLIYFQGNSAPDKSGLPSDRFSAERTGGSVSTLTIQRTQQEDSAVYLCAILGGASGELFFGEGSRLTVL.

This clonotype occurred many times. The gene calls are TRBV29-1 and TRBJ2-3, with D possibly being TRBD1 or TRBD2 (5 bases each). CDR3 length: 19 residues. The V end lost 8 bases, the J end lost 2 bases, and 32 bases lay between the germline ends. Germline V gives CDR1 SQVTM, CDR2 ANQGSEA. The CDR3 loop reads CSSRVPMSRGGVPTDTQYF. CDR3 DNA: TGCAGCAGTCGGGTGCCGATGTCGAGGGGTGGGGTCCCCACAGATACGCAGTATTTT.

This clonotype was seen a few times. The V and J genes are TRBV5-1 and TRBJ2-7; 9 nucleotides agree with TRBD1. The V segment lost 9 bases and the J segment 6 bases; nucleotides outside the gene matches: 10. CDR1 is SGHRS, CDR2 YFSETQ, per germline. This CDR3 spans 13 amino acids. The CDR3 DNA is TGCGCCATCAGGAGGGACAGGGTCTTCGAGCAGTACTTC. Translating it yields CAIRRDRVFEQYF.

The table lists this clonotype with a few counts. CDR3 sequence reads: CSARVALAANTGELFF. CDR3 bases: TGCAGTGCTAGGGTTGCACTAGCGGCGAACACCGGGGAGCTGTTTTTT. The rearrangement uses TRBV20-1 and TRBJ2-2; 8 bases fit TRBD2. This CDR3 contains 16 residues. The V gene's germline CDR1 is DFQATT and CDR2 SNEGSKA (reference sequence). Germline trimming cut 3 bases from V and 0 bases from J; bases unmatched to any gene: 6.

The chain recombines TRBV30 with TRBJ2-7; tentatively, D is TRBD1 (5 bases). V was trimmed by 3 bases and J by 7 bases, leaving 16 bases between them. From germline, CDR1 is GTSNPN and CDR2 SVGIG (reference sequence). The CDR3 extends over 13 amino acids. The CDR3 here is CAWSPGQGWEQYF. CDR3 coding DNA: TGTGCCTGGAGCCCAGGGCAGGGCTGGGAGCAGTACTTC.

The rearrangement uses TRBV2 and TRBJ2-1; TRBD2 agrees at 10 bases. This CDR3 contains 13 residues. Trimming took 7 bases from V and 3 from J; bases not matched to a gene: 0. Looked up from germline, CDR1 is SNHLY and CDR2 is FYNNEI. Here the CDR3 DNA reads TGTGCCAGCACTAGCGGGAGCTACAATGAGCAGTTCTTC. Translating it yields CASTSGSYNEQFF.

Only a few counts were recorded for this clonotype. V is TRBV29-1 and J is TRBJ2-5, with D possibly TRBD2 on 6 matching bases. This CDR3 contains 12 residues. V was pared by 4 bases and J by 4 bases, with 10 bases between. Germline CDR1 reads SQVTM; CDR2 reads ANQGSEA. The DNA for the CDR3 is TGCAGCGTTGGTCCCGGGGGAGAGACCCAGTACTTC. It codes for CSVGPGGETQYF.

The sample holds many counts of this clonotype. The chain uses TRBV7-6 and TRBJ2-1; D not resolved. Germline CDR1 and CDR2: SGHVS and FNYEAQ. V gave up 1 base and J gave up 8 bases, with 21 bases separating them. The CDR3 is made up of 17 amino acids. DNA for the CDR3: TGTGCCAGCAGCTTAGAACGCCCAAGCGCCCCGTGGCATGAGCAGTTCTTC. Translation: CASSLERPSAPWHEQFF.

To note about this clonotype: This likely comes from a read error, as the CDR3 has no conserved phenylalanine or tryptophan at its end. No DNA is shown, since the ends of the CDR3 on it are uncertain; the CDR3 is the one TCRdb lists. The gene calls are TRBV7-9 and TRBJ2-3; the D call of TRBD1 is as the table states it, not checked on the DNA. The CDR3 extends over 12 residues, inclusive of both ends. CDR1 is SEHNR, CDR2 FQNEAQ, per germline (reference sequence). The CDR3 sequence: CASSLSTEGQKL.

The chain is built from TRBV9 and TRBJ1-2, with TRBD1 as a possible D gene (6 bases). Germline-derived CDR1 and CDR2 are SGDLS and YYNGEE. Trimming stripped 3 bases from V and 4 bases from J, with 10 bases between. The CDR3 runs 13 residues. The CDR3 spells CASSARGGYGYTF. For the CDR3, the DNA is TGTGCCAGCAGCGCCAGGGGTGGCTATGGCTACACCTTC.

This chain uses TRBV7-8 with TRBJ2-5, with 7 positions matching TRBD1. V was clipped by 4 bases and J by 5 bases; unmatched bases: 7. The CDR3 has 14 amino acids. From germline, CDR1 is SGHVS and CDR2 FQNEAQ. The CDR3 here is CASSSDRVRETQYF. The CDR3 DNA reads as TGTGCCAGCAGCTCCGACAGGGTTCGGGAGACCCAGTACTTC.

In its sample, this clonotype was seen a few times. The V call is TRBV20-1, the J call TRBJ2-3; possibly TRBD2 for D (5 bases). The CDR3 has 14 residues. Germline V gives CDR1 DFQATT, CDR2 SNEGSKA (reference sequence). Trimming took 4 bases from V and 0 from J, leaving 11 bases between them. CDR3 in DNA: TGCAGTGCTACGACTACCACGAGCACAGATACGCAGTATTTT. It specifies CSATTTTSTDTQYF.

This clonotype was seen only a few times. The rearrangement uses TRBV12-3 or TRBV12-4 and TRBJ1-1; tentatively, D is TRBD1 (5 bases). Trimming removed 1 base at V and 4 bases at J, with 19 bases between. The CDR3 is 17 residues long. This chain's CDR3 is CASSLVRAREVRTEAFF. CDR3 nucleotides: TGTGCCAGCAGTTTAGTTCGCGCCAGGGAGGTTCGCACTGAAGCTTTCTTT.

The CDR3 loop reads CASSLPQGLGYEQYF. In nucleotides, the CDR3 is TGTGCCAGCAGTTTACCCCAGGGATTAGGCTACGAGCAGTACTTC. V usage is TRBV28 and J usage is TRBJ2-7; a possible D gene is TRBD1 (5 bases). Trimming took off 2 bases at V and 3 bases at J, with 14 bases between the two ends. The CDR3 extends over 15 amino acids. CDR1 and CDR2 from the germline V gene are MDHEN and SYDVKM.

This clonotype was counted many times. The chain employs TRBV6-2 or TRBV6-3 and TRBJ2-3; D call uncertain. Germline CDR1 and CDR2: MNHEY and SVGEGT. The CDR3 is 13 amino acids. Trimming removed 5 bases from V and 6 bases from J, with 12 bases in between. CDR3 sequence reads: CASSGSTWDTQYF. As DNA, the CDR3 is TGTGCCAGCAGTGGCTCGACTTGGGATACGCAGTATTTT.

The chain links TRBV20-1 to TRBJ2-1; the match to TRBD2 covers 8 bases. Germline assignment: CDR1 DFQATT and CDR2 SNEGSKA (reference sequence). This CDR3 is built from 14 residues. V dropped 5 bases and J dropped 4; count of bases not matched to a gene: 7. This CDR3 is CSARRLAFYNEQFF. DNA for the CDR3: TGCAGTGCTCGCCGACTAGCGTTTTACAATGAGCAGTTCTTC.

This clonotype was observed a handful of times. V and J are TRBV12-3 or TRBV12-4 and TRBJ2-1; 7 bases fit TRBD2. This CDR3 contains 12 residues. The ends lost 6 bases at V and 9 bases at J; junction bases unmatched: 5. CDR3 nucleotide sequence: TGTGCCAGCAGCCGACTAGCCAGTGAGCAGTTCTTC. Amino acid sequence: CASSRLASEQFF.

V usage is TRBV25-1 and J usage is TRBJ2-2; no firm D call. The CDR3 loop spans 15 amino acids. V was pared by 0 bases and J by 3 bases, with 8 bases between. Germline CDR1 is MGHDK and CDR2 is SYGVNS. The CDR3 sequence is CASSEYPGHTGELFF. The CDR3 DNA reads TGTGCCAGCAGTGAATATCCGGGCCACACCGGGGAGCTGTTTTTT. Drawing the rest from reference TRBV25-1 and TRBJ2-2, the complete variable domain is EADIYQTPRYLVIGTGKKITLECSQTMGHDKMYWYQQDPGMELHLIHYSYGVNSTEKGDLSSESTVSRIRTEHFPLTLESARPSHTSQYLCASSEYPGHTGELFFGEGSRLTVL.

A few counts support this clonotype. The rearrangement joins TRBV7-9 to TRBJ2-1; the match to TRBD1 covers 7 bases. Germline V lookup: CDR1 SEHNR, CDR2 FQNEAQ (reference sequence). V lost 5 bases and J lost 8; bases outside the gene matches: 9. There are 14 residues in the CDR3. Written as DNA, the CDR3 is TGTGCCAGCAGCCTGGAGACAGGGAGAGATGAGCAGTTCTTC. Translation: CASSLETGRDEQFF.

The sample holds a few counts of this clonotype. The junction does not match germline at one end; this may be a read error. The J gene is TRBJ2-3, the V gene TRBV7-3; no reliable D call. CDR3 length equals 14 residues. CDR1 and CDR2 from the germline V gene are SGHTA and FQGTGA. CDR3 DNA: TGTGCCAGCAGCTTAGTGGGCCCCACAGATAGGCAGTATTTT. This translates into CASSLVGPTDRQYF.

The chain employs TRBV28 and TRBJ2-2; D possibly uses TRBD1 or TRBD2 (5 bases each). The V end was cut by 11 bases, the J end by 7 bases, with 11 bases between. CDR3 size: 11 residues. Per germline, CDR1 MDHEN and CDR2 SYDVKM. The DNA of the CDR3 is TGTGCCGTTCGGGACCACGGGGAGCTGTTTTTT. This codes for CAVRDHGELFF.

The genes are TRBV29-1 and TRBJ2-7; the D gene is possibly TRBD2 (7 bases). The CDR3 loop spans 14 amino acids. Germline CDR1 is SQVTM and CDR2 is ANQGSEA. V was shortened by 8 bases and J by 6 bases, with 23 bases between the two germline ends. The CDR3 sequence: CSTWGGGPKGEQYF. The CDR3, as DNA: TGCAGCACTTGGGGGGGGGGCCCTAAGGGCGAGCAGTACTTC.

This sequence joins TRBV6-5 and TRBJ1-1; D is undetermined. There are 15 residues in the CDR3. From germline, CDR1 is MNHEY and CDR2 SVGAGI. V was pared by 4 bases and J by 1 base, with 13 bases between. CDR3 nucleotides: TGTGCCAGCAGTTCTACCCAACTCCGGAACACTGAAGCTTTCTTT. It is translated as CASSSTQLRNTEAFF.

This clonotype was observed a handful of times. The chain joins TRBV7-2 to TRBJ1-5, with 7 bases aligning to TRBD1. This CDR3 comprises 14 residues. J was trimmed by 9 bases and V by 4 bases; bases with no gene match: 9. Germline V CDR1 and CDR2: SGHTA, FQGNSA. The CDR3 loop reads CASSSDRVGGPQHF. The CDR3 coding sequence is TGTGCCAGCAGCTCCGACAGGGTGGGAGGGCCCCAGCATTTT.